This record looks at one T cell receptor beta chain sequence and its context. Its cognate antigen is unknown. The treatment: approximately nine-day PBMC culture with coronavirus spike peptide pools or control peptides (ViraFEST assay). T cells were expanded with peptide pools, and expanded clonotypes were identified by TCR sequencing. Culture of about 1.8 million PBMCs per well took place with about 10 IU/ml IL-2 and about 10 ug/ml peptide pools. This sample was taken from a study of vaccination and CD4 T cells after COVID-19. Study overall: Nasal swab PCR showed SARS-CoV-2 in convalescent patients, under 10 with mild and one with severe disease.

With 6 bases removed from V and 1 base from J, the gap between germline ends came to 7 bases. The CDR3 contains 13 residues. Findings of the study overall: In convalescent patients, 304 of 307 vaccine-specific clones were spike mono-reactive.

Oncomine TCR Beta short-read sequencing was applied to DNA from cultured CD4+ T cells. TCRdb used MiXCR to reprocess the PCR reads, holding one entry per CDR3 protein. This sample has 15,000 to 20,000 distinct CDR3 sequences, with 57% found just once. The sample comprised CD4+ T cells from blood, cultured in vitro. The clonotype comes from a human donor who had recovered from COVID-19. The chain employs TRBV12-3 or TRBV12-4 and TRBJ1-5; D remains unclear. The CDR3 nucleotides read TGTGCCAGCAGCCTCACGAGCAATCAGCCCCAGCATTTT. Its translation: CASSLTSNQPQHF.